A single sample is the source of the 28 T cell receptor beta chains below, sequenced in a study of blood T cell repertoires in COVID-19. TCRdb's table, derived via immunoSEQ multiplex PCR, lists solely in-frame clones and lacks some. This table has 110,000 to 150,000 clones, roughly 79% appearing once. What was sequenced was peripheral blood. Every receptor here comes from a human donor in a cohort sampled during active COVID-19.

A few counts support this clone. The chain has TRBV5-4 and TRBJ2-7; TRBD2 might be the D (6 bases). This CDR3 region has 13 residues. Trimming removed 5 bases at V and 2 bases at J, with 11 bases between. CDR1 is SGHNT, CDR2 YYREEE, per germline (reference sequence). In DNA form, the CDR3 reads TGTGCCAGCAGGCGGGACGGAGCCTACGAGCAGTACTTC. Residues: CASRRDGAYEQYF.

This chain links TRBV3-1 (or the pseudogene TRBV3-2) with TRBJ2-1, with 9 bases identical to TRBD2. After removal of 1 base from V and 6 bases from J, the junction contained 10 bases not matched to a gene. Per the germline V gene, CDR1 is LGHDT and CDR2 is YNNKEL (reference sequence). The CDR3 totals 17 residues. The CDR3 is CASSQGPPSGKGNEQFF. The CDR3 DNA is TGTGCCAGCAGCCAAGGCCCTCCTAGCGGGAAGGGCAATGAGCAGTTCTTC.

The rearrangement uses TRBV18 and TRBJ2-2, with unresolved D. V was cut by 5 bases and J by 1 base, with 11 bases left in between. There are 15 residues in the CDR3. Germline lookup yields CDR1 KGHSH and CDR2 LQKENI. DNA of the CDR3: TGTGCCAGCTCAGGGCCCCCCGAGAACACCGGGGAGCTGTTTTTT. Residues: CASSGPPENTGELFF.

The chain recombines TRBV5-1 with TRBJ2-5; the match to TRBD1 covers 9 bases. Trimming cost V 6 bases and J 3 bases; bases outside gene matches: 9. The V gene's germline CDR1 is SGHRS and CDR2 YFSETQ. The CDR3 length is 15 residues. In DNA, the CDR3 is TGCGCCAGCACCGTCCTACGGACAGGGGAAGAGACCCAGTACTTC. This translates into CASTVLRTGEETQYF.

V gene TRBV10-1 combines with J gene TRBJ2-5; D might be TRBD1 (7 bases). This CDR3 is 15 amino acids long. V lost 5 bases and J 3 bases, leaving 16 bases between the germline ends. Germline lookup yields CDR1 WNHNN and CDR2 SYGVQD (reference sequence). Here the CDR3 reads CASSLTGAGKETQYF. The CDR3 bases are TGCGCCAGCAGTCTAACAGGGGCGGGAAAAGAGACCCAGTACTTC.

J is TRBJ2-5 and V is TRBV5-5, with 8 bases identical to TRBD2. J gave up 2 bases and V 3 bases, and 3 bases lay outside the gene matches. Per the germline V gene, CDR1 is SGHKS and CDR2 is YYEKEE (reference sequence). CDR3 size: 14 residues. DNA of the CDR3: TGTGCCAGCAGCTCTGTAGCGGGACAAGAGACCCAGTACTTC. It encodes CASSSVAGQETQYF.

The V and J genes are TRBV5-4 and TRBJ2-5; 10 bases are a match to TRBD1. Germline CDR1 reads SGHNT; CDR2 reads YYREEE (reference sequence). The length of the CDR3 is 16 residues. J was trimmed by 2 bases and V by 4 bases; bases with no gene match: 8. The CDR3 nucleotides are TGTGCCAGCAGCACCCAGACAGGGGGCGAACAAGAGACCCAGTACTTC. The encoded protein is CASSTQTGGEQETQYF.

The CDR3 sequence is CASSQGRTYEQYF. The CDR3 bases are TGCGCCAGCAGCCAAGGGCGGACCTACGAGCAGTACTTC. The gene calls are TRBV4-3 and TRBJ2-7; D is ambiguous. The germline V gene has CDR1 LGHNA and CDR2 YSLEER. V was trimmed by 1 base and J by 2 bases, leaving 6 bases between them. The CDR3 is made up of 13 amino acids.

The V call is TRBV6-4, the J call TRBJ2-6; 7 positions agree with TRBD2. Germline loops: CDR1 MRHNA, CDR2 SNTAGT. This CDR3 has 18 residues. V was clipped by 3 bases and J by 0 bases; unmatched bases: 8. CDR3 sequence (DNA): TGTGCCAGCAGTGAGACGGGGGGTCCCTACTCTGGGGCCAACGTCCTGACTTTC. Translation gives CASSETGGPYSGANVLTF.

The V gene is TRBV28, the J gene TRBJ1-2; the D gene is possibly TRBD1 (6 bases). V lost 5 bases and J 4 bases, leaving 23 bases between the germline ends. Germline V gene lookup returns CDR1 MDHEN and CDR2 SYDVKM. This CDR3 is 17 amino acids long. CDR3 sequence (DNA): TGTGCCAGCAGTCTAGACAGGCACCACAGTGCGTCCTATGGCTACACCTTC. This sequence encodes CASSLDRHHSASYGYTF.

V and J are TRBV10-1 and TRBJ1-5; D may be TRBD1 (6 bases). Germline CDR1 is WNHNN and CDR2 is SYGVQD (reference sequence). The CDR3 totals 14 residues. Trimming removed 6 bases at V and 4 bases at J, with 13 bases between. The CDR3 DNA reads TGCGCCAGCAGGACCCGGGACATTAATCAGCCCCAGCATTTT. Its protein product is CASRTRDINQPQHF.

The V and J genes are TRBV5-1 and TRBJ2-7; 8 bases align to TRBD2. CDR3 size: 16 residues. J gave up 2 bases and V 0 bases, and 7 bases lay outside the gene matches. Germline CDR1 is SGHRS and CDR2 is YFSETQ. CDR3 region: CASSLAERETTYEQYF. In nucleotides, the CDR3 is TGCGCCAGCAGCTTGGCCGAGCGGGAGACAACCTACGAGCAGTACTTC.

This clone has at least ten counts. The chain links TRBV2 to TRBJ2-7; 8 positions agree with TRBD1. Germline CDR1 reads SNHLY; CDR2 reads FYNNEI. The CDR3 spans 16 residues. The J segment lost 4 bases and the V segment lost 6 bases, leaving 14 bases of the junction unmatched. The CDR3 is CASRDDRGSVLYEQYF. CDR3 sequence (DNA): TGTGCCAGCAGAGATGACAGGGGAAGCGTTCTTTACGAGCAGTACTTC.

The CDR3 reads CASSFGQISNTGELFF. DNA of the CDR3: TGTGCCAGTAGTTTTGGACAGATTTCGAACACCGGGGAGCTGTTTTTT. The chain couples TRBV19 to TRBJ2-2, with a tentative D call TRBD1 (6 bases). Germline-derived CDR1 and CDR2 are LNHDA and SQIVND (reference sequence). The CDR3 consists of 16 residues. The V gene lost 5 bases and the J gene lost 0 bases, with 13 bases spanning the gap.

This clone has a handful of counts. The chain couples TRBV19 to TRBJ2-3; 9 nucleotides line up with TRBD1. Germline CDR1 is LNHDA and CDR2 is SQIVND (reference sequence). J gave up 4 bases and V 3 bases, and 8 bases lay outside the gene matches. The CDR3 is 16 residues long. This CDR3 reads CASSMEGQGRPDTQYF. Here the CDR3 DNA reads TGTGCCAGTAGTATGGAAGGACAGGGGCGACCAGATACGCAGTATTTT. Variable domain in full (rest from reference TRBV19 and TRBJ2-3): DGGITQSPKYLFRKEGQNVTLSCEQNLNHDAMYWYRQDPGQGLRLIYYSQIVNDFQKGDIAEGYSVSREKKESFPLTVTSAQKNPTAFYLCASSMEGQGRPDTQYFGPGTRLTVL.

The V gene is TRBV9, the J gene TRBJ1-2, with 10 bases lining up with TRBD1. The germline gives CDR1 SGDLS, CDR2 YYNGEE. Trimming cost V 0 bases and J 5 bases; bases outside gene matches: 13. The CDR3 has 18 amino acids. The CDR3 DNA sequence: TGTGCCAGCAGCGTAGCTTTGGGGGACAGGGGCCTTCTATATGGCTACACCTTC. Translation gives CASSVALGDRGLLYGYTF.

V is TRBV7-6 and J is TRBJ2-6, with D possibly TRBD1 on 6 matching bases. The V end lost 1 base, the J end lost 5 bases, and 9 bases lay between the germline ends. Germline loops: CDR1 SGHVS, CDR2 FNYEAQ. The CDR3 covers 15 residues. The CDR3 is CASSLEGDRANVLTF. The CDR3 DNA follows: TGTGCCAGCAGCTTAGAAGGGGACAGGGCCAACGTCCTGACTTTC.

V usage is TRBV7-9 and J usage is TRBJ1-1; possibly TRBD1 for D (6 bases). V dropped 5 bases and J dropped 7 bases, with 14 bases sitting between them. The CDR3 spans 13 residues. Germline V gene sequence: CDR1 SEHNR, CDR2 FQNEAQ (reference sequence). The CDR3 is CASSPVWTDEAFF. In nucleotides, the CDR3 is TGTGCCAGCAGCCCCGTTTGGACAGATGAAGCTTTCTTT.

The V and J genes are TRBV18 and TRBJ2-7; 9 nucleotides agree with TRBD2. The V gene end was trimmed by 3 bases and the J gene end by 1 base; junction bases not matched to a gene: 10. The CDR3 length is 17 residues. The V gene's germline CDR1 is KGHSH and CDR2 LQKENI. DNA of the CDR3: TGTGCCAGCTCACCCTCAACCGGGACTAGCCTATCCTACGAGCAGTACTTC. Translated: CASSPSTGTSLSYEQYF.

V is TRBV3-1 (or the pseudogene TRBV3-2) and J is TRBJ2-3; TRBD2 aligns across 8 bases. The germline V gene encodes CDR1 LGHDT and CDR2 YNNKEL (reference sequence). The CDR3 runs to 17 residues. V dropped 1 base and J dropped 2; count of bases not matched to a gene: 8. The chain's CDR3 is CASSQGGSGSSTDTQYF. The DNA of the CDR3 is TGTGCCAGCAGCCAAGGGGGCAGCGGGAGCTCCACAGATACGCAGTATTTT.

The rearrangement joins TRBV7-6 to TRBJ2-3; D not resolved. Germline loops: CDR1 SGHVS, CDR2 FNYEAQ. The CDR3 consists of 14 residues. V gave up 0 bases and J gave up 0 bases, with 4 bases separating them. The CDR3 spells CASSLASSTDTQYF. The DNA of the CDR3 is TGTGCCAGCAGCTTAGCCTCTAGCACAGATACGCAGTATTTT.

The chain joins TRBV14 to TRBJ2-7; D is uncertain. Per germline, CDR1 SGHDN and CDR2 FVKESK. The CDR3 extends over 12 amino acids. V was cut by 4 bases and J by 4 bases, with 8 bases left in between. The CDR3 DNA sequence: TGTGCCAGCAGCCTGACTCTTTACGAGCAGTACTTC. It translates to CASSLTLYEQYF.

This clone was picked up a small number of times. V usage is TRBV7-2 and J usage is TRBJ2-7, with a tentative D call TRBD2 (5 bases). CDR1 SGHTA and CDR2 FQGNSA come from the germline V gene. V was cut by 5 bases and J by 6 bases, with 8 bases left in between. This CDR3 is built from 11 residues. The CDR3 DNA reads TGTGCCAGCAGCCAGAGGGTCGAGCAGTACTTC. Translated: CASSQRVEQYF. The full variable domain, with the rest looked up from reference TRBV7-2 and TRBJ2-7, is GAGVSQSPSNKVTEKGKDVELRCDPISGHTALYWYRQSLGQGLEFLIYFQGNSAPDKSGLPSDRFSAERTGGSVSTLTIQRTQQEDSAVYLCASSQRVEQYFGPGTRLTVT.

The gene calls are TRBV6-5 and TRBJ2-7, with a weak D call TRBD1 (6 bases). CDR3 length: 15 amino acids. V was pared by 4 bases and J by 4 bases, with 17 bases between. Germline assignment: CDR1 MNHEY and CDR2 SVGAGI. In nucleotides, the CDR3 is TGTGCCAGCAGTTCCTCAGGGGCCCCCCCTTACGAGCAGTACTTC. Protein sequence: CASSSSGAPPYEQYF.

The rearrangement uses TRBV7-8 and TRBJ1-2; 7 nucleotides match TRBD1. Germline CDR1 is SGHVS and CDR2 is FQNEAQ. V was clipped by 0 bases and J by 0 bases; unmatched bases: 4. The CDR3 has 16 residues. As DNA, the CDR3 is TGTGCCAGCAGCTTAGCGTATGACAGGGCTAACTATGGCTACACCTTC. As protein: CASSLAYDRANYGYTF.

CDR3 DNA: TGTGCCAGCAGTTTCTTGTACGAGCAGTACTTC. Amino acid sequence: CASSFLYEQYF. The chain has TRBV28 and TRBJ2-7; the D is unclear. V shed 3 bases and J shed 4 bases, with 4 bases lying between them. Germline loops: CDR1 MDHEN, CDR2 SYDVKM. The CDR3 covers 11 residues.

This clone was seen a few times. The CDR3 region has the DNA TGTGCCAGCAGTAACATGAACACCGGGGAGCTGTTTTTT. Protein product: CASSNMNTGELFF. The chain links TRBV7-3 to TRBJ2-2; D unresolved. There are 13 residues in the CDR3. Germline values: CDR1 SGHTA, CDR2 FQGTGA. Trimming took off 6 bases at V and 1 base at J, with 6 bases between the two ends.

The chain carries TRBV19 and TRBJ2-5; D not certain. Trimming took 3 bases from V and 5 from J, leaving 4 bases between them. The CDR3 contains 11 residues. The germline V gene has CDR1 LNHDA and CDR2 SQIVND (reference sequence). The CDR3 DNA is TGTGCCAGTAGTATCTCCGAGACCCAGTACTTC. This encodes CASSISETQYF.